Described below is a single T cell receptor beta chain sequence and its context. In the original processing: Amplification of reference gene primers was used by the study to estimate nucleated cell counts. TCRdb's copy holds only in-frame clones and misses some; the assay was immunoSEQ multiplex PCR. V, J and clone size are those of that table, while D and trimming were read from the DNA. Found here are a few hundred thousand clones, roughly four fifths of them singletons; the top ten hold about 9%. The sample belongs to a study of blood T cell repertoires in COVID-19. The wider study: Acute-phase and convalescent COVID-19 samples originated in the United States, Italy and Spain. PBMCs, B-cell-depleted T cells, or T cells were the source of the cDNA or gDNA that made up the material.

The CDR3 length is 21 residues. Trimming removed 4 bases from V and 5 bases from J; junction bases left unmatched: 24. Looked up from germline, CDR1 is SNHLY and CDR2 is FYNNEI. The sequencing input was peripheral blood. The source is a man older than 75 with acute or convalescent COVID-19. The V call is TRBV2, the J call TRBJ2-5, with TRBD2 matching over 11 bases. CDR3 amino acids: CASSALAAGTGISGRGETQYF. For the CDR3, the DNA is TGTGCCAGCAGTGCACTCGCCGCCGGGACAGGGATTAGCGGGAGGGGTGAGACCCAGTACTTC. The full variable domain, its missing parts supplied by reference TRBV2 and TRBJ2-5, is EPEVTQTPSHQVTQMGQEVILRCVPISNHLYFYWYRQILGQKVEFLVSFYNNEISEKSEIFDDQFSVERPDGSNFTLKIRSTKLEDSAMYFCASSALAAGTGISGRGETQYFGPGTRLLVL.